The 4 T cell receptor beta chains below come from one sample, sequenced in a study of T-cell reconstitution after alpha-beta-depleted transplantation in children. Preparation of the TCRbeta library involved a method that used unique molecular identifiers. TCRdb itself ran the PCR reads through MiXCR, one entry per CDR3 protein. This sample yields about 980,000 distinct CDR3 sequences, of which about 26% are seen a single time; roughly 31% belongs to the top ten. The starting material was PBMCs, mostly from graft donor cells, obtained 360 days after TCRalphabeta/CD19-depleted stem cell transplant. The receptors were sampled from a boy in the first two years of life who had a stem cell transplant for SCID, so the T cells may come from the graft donor.

This clonotype appeared many times. This chain uses TRBV11-2 with TRBJ2-1; either TRBD1 or TRBD2 may supply D (5 bases each). This CDR3 is 13 amino acids long. Looked up from germline, CDR1 is SGHAT and CDR2 is FQNNGV. V lost 2 bases and J lost 6, with 8 bases in between. DNA of the CDR3: TGTGCCAGCAGCTTAAATGGGGGCAATGAGCAGTTCTTC. Translating it yields CASSLNGGNEQFF.

This clonotype has more than one count but fewer than ten. The rearrangement links TRBV20-1 to TRBJ2-3, with TRBD2 as a possible D gene (7 bases). The CDR3 sequence is 17 residues long. Per the germline V gene, CDR1 is DFQATT and CDR2 is SNEGSKA (reference sequence). V lost 6 bases to trimming and J lost 0 bases, with 22 bases between them. The CDR3: CSASGAYRVPSTDTQYF. The CDR3 region has the DNA TGCAGTGCCAGCGGGGCTTACAGGGTTCCTAGCACAGATACGCAGTATTTT.

V usage is TRBV7-2 and J usage is TRBJ2-1; D not resolved. Germline V CDR1 and CDR2: SGHTA, FQGNSA. The V end lost 5 bases, the J end lost 8 bases, and 16 bases lay between the germline ends. The CDR3 is 14 amino acids. CDR3 protein: CASSREARLDEQFF. The DNA of the CDR3 is TGTGCCAGCAGCCGCGAGGCCCGGCTCGATGAGCAGTTCTTC.

The chain employs TRBV11-2 and TRBJ2-2, with TRBD2 matching over 7 bases. Unmatched junction bases numbered 6, after V lost 0 bases and J lost 2 bases. Germline CDR1 is SGHAT and CDR2 is FQNNGV. CDR3 length: 17 amino acids. CDR3 DNA: TGTGCCAGCAGCTTAGAAGGGCAGCGGGGCAACACCGGGGAGCTGTTTTTT. Translation: CASSLEGQRGNTGELFF.